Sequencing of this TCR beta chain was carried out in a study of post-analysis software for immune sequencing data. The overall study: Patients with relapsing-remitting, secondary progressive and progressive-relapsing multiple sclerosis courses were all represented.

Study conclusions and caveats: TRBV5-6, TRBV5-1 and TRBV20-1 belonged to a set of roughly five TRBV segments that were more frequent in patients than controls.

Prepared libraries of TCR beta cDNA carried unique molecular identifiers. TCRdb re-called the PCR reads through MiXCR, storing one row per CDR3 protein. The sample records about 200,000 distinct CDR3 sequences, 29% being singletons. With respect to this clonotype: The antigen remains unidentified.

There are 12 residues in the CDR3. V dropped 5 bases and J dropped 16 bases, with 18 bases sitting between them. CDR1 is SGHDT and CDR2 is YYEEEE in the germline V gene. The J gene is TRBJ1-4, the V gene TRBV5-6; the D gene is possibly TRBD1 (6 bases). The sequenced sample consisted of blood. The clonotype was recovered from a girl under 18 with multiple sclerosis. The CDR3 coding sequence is TGTGCCAGCAGTAAAGATCGGGACACCCAGTTTTTT. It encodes CASSKDRDTQFF.